Given below is one T cell receptor beta chain in context. Its cognate antigen is unknown. These data originate in a study of beta chain features in type 1 diabetes. Study summary: Patients shared similar age, gender and cell yields with healthy donors. Study findings and constraints: TCRB CDR3s were moderately but significantly shorter in Type 1 diabetes patients in all four CD4+ subsets.

TCRB transcripts that were expressed got sequenced, as all of the isolated RNA had been reverse transcribed. TCRdb's table, derived via immunoSEQ multiplex PCR, lists solely in-frame clones and lacks some. Of 300,000 to 350,000 clones listed, 15% to 20% are singletons. V was clipped by 4 bases and J by 5 bases, with 5 bases between them. The length of the CDR3 is 11 residues. Looked up from germline, CDR1 is DFQATT and CDR2 is SNEGSKA (reference sequence). Each sorted fraction was over 95% pure. This clonotype originated in a young woman in good health. V usage is TRBV20-1 and J usage is TRBJ1-4; weak D call: TRBD1 (5 bases). The sequencing sample was made of naive CD4+ T cells from blood. The CDR3 DNA reads as TGCAGTGCTAACAGGAATGAAAAACTGTTTTTT. Protein sequence: CSANRNEKLFF.